The rows below give T cell receptor beta chains drawn from one sample of a study of control samples from healthy donors and cancer patients. Here immunoSEQ multiplex PCR was the method, and the copy in TCRdb shows in-frame clones only, minus some. The sample yields some 150,000 clones, about nine tenths seen once. Sample: blood. All receptors derive from a woman aged 25-40 years in good health. Each CDR3 is given with its conserved first and last residue. Each record gives: V gene, J gene, D gene, CDR3 protein. A D gene is named only where the DNA matches it firmly.

TRBV20-1	TRBJ2-5	TRBD2	CSASDQRDWETQYF
TRBV6-5	TRBJ1-5	-	CASSYSNGNQPQHF
TRBV6-5	TRBJ1-5	-	CASSYSRQSNQPQHF
TRBV6-4	TRBJ2-1	-	CASSVRDSDEQFF
TRBV28	TRBJ1-4	-	CASSSQGEKLFF
TRBV7-2	TRBJ1-5	-	CASSLGAGGQPQHF
TRBV2	TRBJ1-6	-	CASSRRAGDSPLHF
TRBV28	TRBJ2-3	TRBD1	CASSSPGTGPTDTQYF
TRBV11-2	TRBJ2-7	-	CASSLVTGFSYEQYF
TRBV7-9	TRBJ2-5	-	CASSLGGAQETQYF
TRBV20-1	TRBJ1-1	-	CSARDTEAFF
TRBV6-5	TRBJ1-2	TRBD1	CASRSDRGYGYTF
TRBV28	TRBJ1-2	TRBD1	CASSGTGSRYGYTF
TRBV10-1	TRBJ1-1	-	CASSEVRGGRAEAFF
TRBV2	TRBJ2-4	-	CASRGGGVAKNIQYF
TRBV5-4	TRBJ2-7	TRBD1	CASSFQAGGIYEQYF
TRBV24-1	TRBJ1-4	TRBD1	CATSREQGWREKLFF
TRBV6-5	TRBJ1-5	-	CASSYSGANQPQHF
TRBV2	TRBJ1-6	TRBD1	CASSEADRGLSPLHF
TRBV27	TRBJ1-2	-	CASSFPDSFYGYTF
TRBV9	TRBJ2-1	-	CASSVFSGSSYNEQFF
TRBV28	TRBJ1-5	TRBD1	CASSFGGQSNQPQHF
TRBV10-1	TRBJ1-5	-	CASSEWGDQPQHF
TRBV7-9	TRBJ1-3	-	CASSSPGNTIYF
TRBV6-4	TRBJ2-1	TRBD2	CASSQVAGAGNEQFF
TRBV4-2	TRBJ2-4	TRBD1	CASSQGDRAIQYF
TRBV10-3	TRBJ1-2	-	CAISVGLRYGYTF
TRBV6-2/TRBV6-3	TRBJ2-5	-	CASSYLGWISGTQETQYF
TRBV5-8	TRBJ1-1	TRBD1	CASRTGGAVDTEAFF
TRBV9	TRBJ2-5	TRBD2	CASSGTSGGPQETQYF
TRBV2	TRBJ1-5	-	CASIRDSNQPQHF
TRBV6-4	TRBJ2-1	-	CASSDSGYNEQFF
TRBV7-9	TRBJ2-3	-	CASSLGWTPTDTQYF
TRBV5-4	TRBJ1-4	-	CASSLGGVNEKLFF
TRBV28	TRBJ1-3	TRBD1	CASRQGGSGNTIYF
TRBV7-9	TRBJ2-5	TRBD1	CASSAGTGGRETQYF
TRBV19	TRBJ1-2	-	CASSHREQGYTF
TRBV10-3	TRBJ2-7	TRBD2	CAISGIPQREGDEQYF
TRBV28	TRBJ1-3	-	CASSLSGFGNTIYF
TRBV19	TRBJ2-7	-	CASMGSLTYEQYF
TRBV7-9	TRBJ2-5	TRBD1	CASSQTGWEETQYF
TRBV19	TRBJ1-1	TRBD1	CASSIERTGRVEAFF
TRBV7-8	TRBJ1-6	-	CASRTGTDYNSPLHF
TRBV5-4	TRBJ2-1	-	CASSLDTSGEQFF
TRBV5-5	TRBJ2-7	TRBD2	CASSSTSGYEQYF
TRBV11-2	TRBJ2-5	TRBD2	CASSNQGLAGGGQETQYF
TRBV6-2/TRBV6-3	TRBJ1-2	TRBD1	CASTPGQGGYGYTF
TRBV19	TRBJ2-1	-	CASRAGAYNEQFF
TRBV7-6	TRBJ2-5	-	CASSLGLATQETQYF